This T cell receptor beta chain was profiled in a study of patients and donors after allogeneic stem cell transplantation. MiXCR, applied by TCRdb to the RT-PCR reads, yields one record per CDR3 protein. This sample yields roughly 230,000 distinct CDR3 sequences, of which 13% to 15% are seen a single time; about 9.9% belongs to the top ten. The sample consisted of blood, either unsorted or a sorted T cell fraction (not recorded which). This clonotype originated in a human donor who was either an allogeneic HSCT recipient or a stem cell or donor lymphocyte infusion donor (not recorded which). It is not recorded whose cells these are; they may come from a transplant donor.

Here the CDR3 DNA reads TGTGCCAGCAAAACCGGACTAGCGGGGAACGAGCAGTACTTC. Its protein product is CASKTGLAGNEQYF. The chain links TRBV6-1 to TRBJ2-7, with 12 bases matching TRBD2. Germline values: CDR1 MNHNS, CDR2 SASEGT. Trimming cost V 7 bases and J 5 bases; bases outside gene matches: 6. This CDR3 has 14 amino acids.